This T cell receptor beta chain was sequenced in a study of T cells in Graves' hyperthyroidism and ophthalmopathy. What was amplified from RNA transcripts were TCR beta CDR3 regions. First-round RT-PCR with HTBI primers amplified the TCR CDR3 region. TCRdb independently ran MiXCR on the multiplex PCR reads; one entry per CDR3 protein. The data hold more than 350,000 distinct CDR3 sequences, with around 15% observed a single time. The receptor comes from a woman aged 55-75 years with Graves' ophthalmopathy. Sequenced material: blood.

The CDR3 is CSEADVHEQFF. CDR3 nucleotides: TGCAGTGAGGCAGACGTACATGAGCAGTTCTTC. The rearrangement joins TRBV20-1 to TRBJ2-1; no definite D call. Looked up from germline, CDR1 is DFQATT and CDR2 is SNEGSKA (reference sequence). The CDR3 spans 11 residues. Trimming stripped 7 bases from V and 8 bases from J, with 12 bases between.